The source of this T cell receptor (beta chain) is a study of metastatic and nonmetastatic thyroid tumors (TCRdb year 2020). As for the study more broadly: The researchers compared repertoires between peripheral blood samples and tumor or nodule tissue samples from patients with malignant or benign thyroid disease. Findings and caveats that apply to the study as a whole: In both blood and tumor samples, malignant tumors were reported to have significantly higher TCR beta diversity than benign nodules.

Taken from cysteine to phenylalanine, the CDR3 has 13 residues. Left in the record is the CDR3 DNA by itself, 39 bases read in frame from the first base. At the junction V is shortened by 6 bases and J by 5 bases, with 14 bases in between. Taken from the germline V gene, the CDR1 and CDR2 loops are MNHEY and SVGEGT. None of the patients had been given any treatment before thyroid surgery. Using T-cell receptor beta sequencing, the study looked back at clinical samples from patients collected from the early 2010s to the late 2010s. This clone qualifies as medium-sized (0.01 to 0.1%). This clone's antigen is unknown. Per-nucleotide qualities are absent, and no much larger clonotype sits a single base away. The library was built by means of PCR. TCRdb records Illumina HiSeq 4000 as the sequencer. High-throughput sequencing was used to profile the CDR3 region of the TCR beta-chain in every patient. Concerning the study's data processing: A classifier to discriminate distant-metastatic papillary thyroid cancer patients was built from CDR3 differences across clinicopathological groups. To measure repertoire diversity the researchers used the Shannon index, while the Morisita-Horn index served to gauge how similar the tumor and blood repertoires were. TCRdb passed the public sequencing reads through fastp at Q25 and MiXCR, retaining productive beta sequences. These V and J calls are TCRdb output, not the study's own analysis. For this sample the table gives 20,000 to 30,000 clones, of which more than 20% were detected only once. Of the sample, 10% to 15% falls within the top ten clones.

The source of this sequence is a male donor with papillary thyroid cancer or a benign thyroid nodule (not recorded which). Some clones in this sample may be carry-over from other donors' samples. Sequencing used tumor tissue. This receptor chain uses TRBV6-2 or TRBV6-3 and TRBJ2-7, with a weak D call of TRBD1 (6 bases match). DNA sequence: TGTGCCAGCAGCCATTCAGGGGTGGACGAGCAGTACTTC. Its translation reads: CASSHSGVDEQYF.